Following are 11 T cell receptor beta chains from one sample sequenced in a study of beta chain features in type 1 diabetes. Isolated RNA was reverse transcribed in full, so expressed TCRB transcripts were sequenced. Clones were sequenced by immunoSEQ multiplex PCR, and TCRdb holds only the in-frame ones, with some missing. Of about 410,000 clones detected, approximately 14% appear once; the ten largest clones hold roughly 0.036%. Material: naive CD4+ T cells from blood. All receptors derive from a man aged 25-45 years in good health.

This rearrangement joins TRBV4-1 to TRBJ2-3; D gene ambiguous. The length of the CDR3 is 14 residues. The V gene's germline CDR1 is MGHRA and CDR2 YSYEKL. Between the trimmed V and J ends, which lost 4 bases and 6 bases, there was a span of 14 bases. The CDR3 here is CASSPLGPRDTQYF. CDR3 DNA sequence: TGCGCCAGCAGCCCCTTGGGCCCTAGGGATACGCAGTATTTT.

A few counts support this clone. In nucleotides, the CDR3 is TGTGCCAGCAGCCAAGGGAGGGGCAGCTATGGCTACACCTTC. Amino acids: CASSQGRGSYGYTF. The rearrangement joins TRBV14 to TRBJ1-2, with D possibly TRBD1 on 5 matching bases. The germline V gene encodes CDR1 SGHDN and CDR2 FVKESK. V gave up 1 base and J gave up 4 bases, with 10 bases separating them. The CDR3 spans 14 residues.

This clone was picked up a small number of times. The chain carries TRBV29-1 and TRBJ2-3; D might be TRBD2 (6 bases). This CDR3 region has 14 residues. CDR1 SQVTM and CDR2 ANQGSEA come from the germline V gene. The V end was cut by 7 bases, the J end by 5 bases, with 19 bases between. CDR3 DNA sequence: TGCAGCGCCGAGCCGGCTCCCGGGAGAGATACGCAGTATTTT. Translating it yields CSAEPAPGRDTQYF.

The rearrangement links TRBV7-9 to TRBJ1-1; 7 nucleotides align to TRBD1. This CDR3 is built from 14 residues. From germline, CDR1 is SEHNR and CDR2 FQNEAQ (reference sequence). Germline trimming cut 3 bases from V and 1 base from J; bases unmatched to any gene: 2. CDR3: CASSLTGWNTEAFF. CDR3 DNA: TGTGCCAGCAGCTTGACAGGGTGGAACACTGAAGCTTTCTTT.

This clone was seen more than once but under ten times. The J gene is TRBJ2-3, the V gene TRBV4-3, with TRBD2 matching over 10 bases. With V trimmed by 4 bases and J by 3 bases, 7 bases remained unmatched. CDR3 size: 16 residues. Per germline, CDR1 LGHNA and CDR2 YSLEER. The chain's CDR3 is CASSPGLARRTDTQYF. The CDR3 DNA follows: TGCGCCAGCAGCCCGGGACTAGCGAGGCGTACAGATACGCAGTATTTT.

This clone has just a few counts. The chain is built from TRBV29-1 and TRBJ2-2; tentatively, D is TRBD2 (6 bases). The germline CDR1 and CDR2 sequences are SQVTM and ANQGSEA. This CDR3 region has 13 residues. The V end lost 4 bases, the J end lost 4 bases, and 10 bases lay between the germline ends. The CDR3 sequence: CSVARTITGELFF. The DNA for the CDR3 is TGCAGCGTTGCCCGGACTATCACCGGGGAGCTGTTTTTT.

A few counts support this clone. The chain has TRBV23-1 and TRBJ2-1; D perhaps matches TRBD1 (5 bases). TRBV23-1 is sorted into the ORF group, with uncertain function. The CDR3 consists of 19 residues. V shed 1 base and J shed 2 bases, with 21 bases lying between them. The CDR3 DNA reads as TGCGCCAGCAGTCAATACGGCCCGGCAGGACAAGCGACCTACAATGAGCAGTTCTTC. Its translation: CASSQYGPAGQATYNEQFF.

This chain uses TRBV7-8 with TRBJ2-3, with 11 bases aligning to TRBD2. Germline V gene sequence: CDR1 SGHVS, CDR2 FQNEAQ. The trim removed 2 bases at V and 3 bases at J, leaving 7 bases unmatched. The CDR3 length is 17 residues. As DNA, the CDR3 is TGTGCCAGCAGCTTACCACTAGCGGGAGTTGGTACAGATACGCAGTATTTT. Its translation: CASSLPLAGVGTDTQYF.

J is TRBJ2-3 and V is TRBV25-1, with D possibly being TRBD1 or TRBD2 (6 bases each). Germline values: CDR1 MGHDK, CDR2 SYGVNS. The CDR3 is made up of 17 amino acids. The V and J ends lost 1 base and 6 bases respectively, with 20 bases between them. The CDR3: CASSELSRGRRADTQYF. The CDR3 nucleotides read TGTGCCAGCAGTGAATTGTCCAGGGGCCGGAGGGCGGATACGCAGTATTTT. The variable domain in full, completed from reference TRBV25-1 and TRBJ2-3, reads EADIYQTPRYLVIGTGKKITLECSQTMGHDKMYWYQQDPGMELHLIHYSYGVNSTEKGDLSSESTVSRIRTEHFPLTLESARPSHTSQYLCASSELSRGRRADTQYFGPGTRLTVL.

This clone occurred a few times. The rearrangement uses TRBV7-8 and TRBJ2-5, with D hard to call. The CDR3 is 14 residues long. Trimming removed 4 bases from V and 5 bases from J, with 14 bases in between. Germline CDR1 and CDR2: SGHVS and FQNEAQ. This CDR3 is CASSYRVLRETQYF. CDR3 in DNA: TGTGCCAGCAGCTACCGGGTCCTCCGGGAGACCCAGTACTTC.

This chain links TRBV30 with TRBJ2-2; D unclear. V shed 2 bases and J shed 3 bases, with 10 bases lying between them. Germline CDR1 and CDR2: GTSNPN and SVGIG (reference sequence). This CDR3 comprises 14 residues. In DNA form, the CDR3 reads TGTGCCTGGAGTTTTGGGTCCCACACCGGGGAGCTGTTTTTT. Protein: CAWSFGSHTGELFF.